Listed here are 17 T cell receptor beta chains from one sample, sequenced in a study of human T cells and chemical hapten exposure (dated by TCRdb to 2020 to 2023). Total RNA was extracted from unfractionated whole blood that had been collected in Tempus Blood RNA tubes. Libraries were prepared through 5' RACE. Instrument used: Illumina MiSeq. TCRdb passed the public sequencing reads through fastp at Q25 and MiXCR, retaining productive beta sequences. Identical CDR3 proteins give one entry, which carries the most common genes and DNA. The sample table holds some 78,000 distinct CDR3 sequences, of which about 7.7% were seen once. Over 2% of the sample is in the top ten clones. The receptors stem from a male donor in good health.

This clonotype was seen only a few times. This chain connects TRBV29-1 to TRBJ1-1; D is ambiguous. V was trimmed by 6 bases and J by 5 bases, leaving 22 bases between them. This CDR3 region has 15 residues. CDR1 is SQVTM, CDR2 ANQGSEA, per germline. The CDR3 DNA is TGCAGCGTGTACGACGGAGGACTCACGGGGACTGAAGCTTTCTTT. This encodes CSVYDGGLTGTEAFF.

This clonotype was seen repeatedly, ten times or more. The V and J genes are TRBV12-3 or TRBV12-4 and TRBJ1-1; the D is unclear. The CDR3 covers 12 residues. The V end lost 4 bases, the J end lost 3 bases, and 6 bases lay between the germline ends. CDR3 DNA sequence: TGTGCCAGCAGTTCTCTGGACACTGAAGCTTTCTTT. This encodes CASSSLDTEAFF.

This chain uses TRBV29-1 with TRBJ2-7; 7 bases are a match to TRBD1. Trimming took 4 bases from V and 0 from J; bases not matched to a gene: 9. The CDR3 runs 15 residues. The germline gives CDR1 SQVTM, CDR2 ANQGSEA. CDR3 DNA: TGCAGCGTTGGCCCTGACAGGGAGACCTCCTACGAGCAGTACTTC. It translates to CSVGPDRETSYEQYF.

A few counts support this clonotype. This chain uses TRBV29-1 with TRBJ1-5, with D hard to call. Germline lookup yields CDR1 SQVTM and CDR2 ANQGSEA. This CDR3 region has 12 residues. V was shortened by 6 bases and J by 3 bases, with 9 bases between the two germline ends. CDR3: CSVSDPNQPQHF. The CDR3 DNA is TGCAGCGTCTCAGACCCCAATCAGCCCCAGCATTTT.

This clonotype was counted many times. The rearrangement links TRBV27 to TRBJ2-6, with 9 bases that match TRBD1. In germline, CDR1 is MNHEY, CDR2 SMNVEV (reference sequence). V was clipped by 1 base and J by 4 bases; unmatched bases: 5. This CDR3 contains 17 residues. CDR3 residues: CASSLLYRGPGANVLTF. DNA of the CDR3: TGTGCCAGCAGTTTATTGTACAGGGGGCCGGGGGCCAACGTCCTGACTTTC.

This clonotype was seen a few times. The chain combines TRBV6-2 or TRBV6-3 with TRBJ1-1; 8 positions agree with TRBD1. This CDR3 contains 18 residues. CDR1 and CDR2 from the germline V gene are MNHEY and SVGEGT. Germline trimming cut 5 bases from V and 0 bases from J; bases unmatched to any gene: 14. CDR3 loop: CASSGSKTGERMNTEAFF. In DNA, the CDR3 is TGTGCCAGCAGTGGATCAAAGACAGGGGAAAGGATGAACACTGAAGCTTTCTTT.

This clonotype occurred a few times. The V and J genes are TRBV14 and TRBJ1-4, with D possibly being TRBD1 (5 bases). Germline lookup yields CDR1 SGHDN and CDR2 FVKESK. V lost 3 bases and J 11 bases, leaving 13 bases between the germline ends. The CDR3 has 13 residues. The CDR3 sequence is CASSHRAHGKLFF. The CDR3 DNA follows: TGTGCCAGCAGCCACAGGGCACACGGCAAACTGTTTTTT.

The chain is built from TRBV6-1 and TRBJ2-3; 8 bases map to TRBD1. The V segment lost 6 bases and the J segment 1 base; nucleotides outside the gene matches: 3. The germline gives CDR1 MNHNS, CDR2 SASEGT. This CDR3 is built from 14 residues. Written as DNA, the CDR3 is TGTGCCAGCAGAGAGACAGGGGGCACAGATACGCAGTATTTT. Translation gives CASRETGGTDTQYF.

The chain uses TRBV15 and TRBJ2-7, with D unresolved. Trimming removed 5 bases at V and 6 bases at J, with 14 bases between. Per germline, CDR1 LNHNV and CDR2 YYDKDF (reference sequence). CDR3 length equals 13 residues. The CDR3 DNA reads TGTGCCACCAGCGGGGTAGGGCGGCCCGAGCAGTACTTC. Encoded protein: CATSGVGRPEQYF.

The CDR3 here is CASSFGLAGPDTQYF. The CDR3 DNA reads TGTGCCAGCAGCTTCGGACTAGCGGGTCCAGATACGCAGTATTTT. The gene calls are TRBV5-6 and TRBJ2-3; 11 bases agree with TRBD2. This CDR3 comprises 15 residues. CDR1 and CDR2 (germline): SGHDT, YYEEEE. The trim removed 2 bases at V and 4 bases at J, leaving 3 bases unmatched.

There are many counts of this clonotype. V gene TRBV29-1 combines with J gene TRBJ1-1; D gene uncertain. V lost 4 bases to trimming and J lost 2 bases, with 11 bases between them. CDR3 size: 13 residues. Germline lookup yields CDR1 SQVTM and CDR2 ANQGSEA. The chain's CDR3 is CSVGAGYNTEAFF. In DNA form, the CDR3 reads TGCAGCGTTGGGGCAGGCTACAACACTGAAGCTTTCTTT.

This clonotype came up a few times. The chain combines TRBV6-2 or TRBV6-3 with TRBJ1-1, with 9 nucleotides matching TRBD1. Germline CDR1 reads MNHEY; CDR2 reads SVGEGT. The CDR3 is made up of 15 amino acids. J gave up 1 base and V 4 bases, and 4 bases lay outside the gene matches. The CDR3 loop is CASSWGQGRNTEAFF. In DNA form, the CDR3 reads TGTGCCAGCAGTTGGGGACAGGGAAGGAACACTGAAGCTTTCTTT.

This chain joins TRBV20-1 and TRBJ1-5; perhaps TRBD1 as D (5 bases). Trimming took off 0 bases at V and 6 bases at J, with 18 bases between the two ends. The germline CDR1 and CDR2 sequences are DFQATT and SNEGSKA (reference sequence). CDR3 size: 16 residues. The CDR3 DNA reads as TGCAGTGCTAGAGATAACCAGGGAGGGATGGGTCAGCCCCAGCATTTT. It translates to CSARDNQGGMGQPQHF.

This clonotype was counted ten times or more. This rearrangement joins TRBV6-5 to TRBJ1-5, with D uncertain. The CDR3 is 15 amino acids. The germline CDR1 and CDR2 sequences are MNHEY and SVGAGI. Trimming stripped 6 bases from V and 1 base from J, with 13 bases between. The CDR3: CASRPYMGSNQPQHF. In DNA form, the CDR3 reads TGTGCCAGCAGACCCTATATGGGGAGCAATCAGCCCCAGCATTTT.

The chain combines TRBV3-1 with TRBJ2-3; D not resolved. The CDR3 has 15 amino acids. The germline V gene encodes CDR1 LGHDT and CDR2 YNNKEL (reference sequence). The ends were cut back, 1 base at V and 2 bases at J, with 10 bases in the middle. CDR3 nucleotide sequence: TGTGCCAGCAGCCAAGGTAGAGAATTCACAGATACGCAGTATTTT. Protein: CASSQGREFTDTQYF.

The rearrangement joins TRBV2 to TRBJ1-5; maybe TRBD1 (5 bases). The CDR3 runs 14 residues. Germline CDR1 reads SNHLY; CDR2 reads FYNNEI. V gave up 7 bases and J gave up 11 bases, with 21 bases separating them. The CDR3 sequence: CASTQVGGGAAQHF. The CDR3, as DNA: TGTGCCAGCACCCAGGTCGGCGGTGGGGCAGCCCAGCATTTT.

This clonotype was counted a few times. This chain joins TRBV10-1 and TRBJ2-4; D unresolved. Germline V CDR1 and CDR2: WNHNN, SYGVQD (reference sequence). The CDR3 contains 14 residues. Trimming stripped 2 bases from V and 4 bases from J, with 9 bases between. For the CDR3, the DNA is TGCGCCAGCAGTGAGAGACGGAGAAAAAACATTCAGTACTTC. As protein: CASSERRRKNIQYF.